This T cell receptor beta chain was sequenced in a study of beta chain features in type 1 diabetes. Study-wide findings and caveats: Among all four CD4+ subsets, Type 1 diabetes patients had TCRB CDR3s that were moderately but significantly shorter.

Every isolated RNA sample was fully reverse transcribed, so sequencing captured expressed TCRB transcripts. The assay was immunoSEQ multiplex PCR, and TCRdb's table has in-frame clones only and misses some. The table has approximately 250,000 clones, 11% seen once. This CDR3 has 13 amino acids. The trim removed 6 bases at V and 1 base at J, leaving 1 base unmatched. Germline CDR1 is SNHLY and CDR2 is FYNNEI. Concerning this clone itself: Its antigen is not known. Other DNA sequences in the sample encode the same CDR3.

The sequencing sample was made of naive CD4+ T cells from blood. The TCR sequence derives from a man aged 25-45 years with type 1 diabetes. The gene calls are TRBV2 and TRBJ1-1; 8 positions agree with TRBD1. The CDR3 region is CASSTGGNTEAFF. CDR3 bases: TGTGCCAGCAGCACAGGGGGGAACACTGAAGCTTTCTTT. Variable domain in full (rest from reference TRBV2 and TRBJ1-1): EPEVTQTPSHQVTQMGQEVILRCVPISNHLYFYWYRQILGQKVEFLVSFYNNEISEKSEIFDDQFSVERPDGSNFTLKIRSTKLEDSAMYFCASSTGGNTEAFFGQGTRLTVV.